This T cell receptor beta chain was recovered during a study of a mutant IDH1 vaccine in newly diagnosed glioma. As regards this clone: Its antigen remains unknown.

The data were produced by immunoSEQ multiplex PCR, yet TCRdb's version contains in-frame clones alone and is incomplete. The table lists approximately 44,000 clones, 75% to 95% of them singletons, with 3.9% in the top ten. CDR1 and CDR2 from the germline V gene are LNHNV and YYDKDF (reference sequence). CDR3 length: 12 residues. V was trimmed by 5 bases and J by 6 bases, leaving 10 bases between them. Time point here: week 23, last vaccination. Mutant IDH1 20-mer peptide, at 300 ug, made up each vaccine dose, with topical imiquimod. V and J are TRBV15 and TRBJ1-2; tentatively, D is TRBD1 (6 bases). The origin of this receptor is a man over 45 with glioma. The sample in question was PBMCs, obtained from a glioma patient whose treatment included an IDH1 peptide vaccine. The CDR3 DNA is TGTGCCACCAGCCTACAGGGCGATGGCTACACCTTC. It is translated as CATSLQGDGYTF.